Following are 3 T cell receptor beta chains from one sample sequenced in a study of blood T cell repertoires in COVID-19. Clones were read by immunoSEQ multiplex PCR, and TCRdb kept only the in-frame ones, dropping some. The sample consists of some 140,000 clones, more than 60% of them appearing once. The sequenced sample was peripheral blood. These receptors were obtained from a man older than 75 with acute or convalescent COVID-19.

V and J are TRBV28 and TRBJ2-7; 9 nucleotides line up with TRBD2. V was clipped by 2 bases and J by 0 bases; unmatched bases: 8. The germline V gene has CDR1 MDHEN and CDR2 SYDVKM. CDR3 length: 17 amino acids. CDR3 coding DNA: TGTGCCAGCAGTTTAGCCCCTAGCGGGATTAGCTCCTACGAGCAGTACTTC. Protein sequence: CASSLAPSGISSYEQYF.

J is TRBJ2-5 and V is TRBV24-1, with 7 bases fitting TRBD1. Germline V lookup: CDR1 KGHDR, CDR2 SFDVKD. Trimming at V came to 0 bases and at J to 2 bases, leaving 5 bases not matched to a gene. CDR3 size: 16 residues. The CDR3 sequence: CATSDLKARGQETQYF. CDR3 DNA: TGTGCCACCAGTGATTTGAAGGCCAGGGGGCAAGAGACCCAGTACTTC.

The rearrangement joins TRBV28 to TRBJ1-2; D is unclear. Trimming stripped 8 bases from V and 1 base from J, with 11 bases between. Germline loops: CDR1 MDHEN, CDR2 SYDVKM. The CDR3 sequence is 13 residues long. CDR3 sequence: CASLPADNYGYTF. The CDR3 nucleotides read TGTGCCAGCCTACCGGCGGATAACTATGGCTACACCTTC.